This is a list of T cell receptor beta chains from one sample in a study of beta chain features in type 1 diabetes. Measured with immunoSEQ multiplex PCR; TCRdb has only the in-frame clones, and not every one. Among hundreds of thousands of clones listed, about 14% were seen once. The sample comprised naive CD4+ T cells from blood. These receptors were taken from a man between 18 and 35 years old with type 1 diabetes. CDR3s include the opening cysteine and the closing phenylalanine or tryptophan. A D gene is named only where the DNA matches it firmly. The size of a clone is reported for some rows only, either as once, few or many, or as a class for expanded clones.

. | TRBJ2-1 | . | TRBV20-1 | CSASPLHEQFF | TGCAGTGCTAGCCCGTTGCATGAGCAGTTCTTC
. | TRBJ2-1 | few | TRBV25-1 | CASSGLPGDSSYNEQFF | TGTGCCAGCAGTGGACTACCCGGTGACAGCTCCTACAATGAGCAGTTCTTC
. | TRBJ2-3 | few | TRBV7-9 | CASLKGGSTDTQYF | TGTGCCAGCCTTAAGGGGGGCTCAACAGATACGCAGTATTTT
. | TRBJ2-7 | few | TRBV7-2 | CASSFHRTYEQYF | TGTGCCAGCAGCTTCCACAGGACCTACGAGCAGTACTTC
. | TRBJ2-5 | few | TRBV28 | CASSSRETQYF | TGTGCCAGCAGTTCCCGGGAGACCCAGTACTTC
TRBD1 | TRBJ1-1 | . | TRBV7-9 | CASSLGDRGTEAFF | TGTGCCAGCAGCTTAGGGGACAGGGGTACTGAAGCTTTCTTT
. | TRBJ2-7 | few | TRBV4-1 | CASSQRAGQPDVEQYF | TGCGCCAGCAGCCAACGTGCAGGGCAGCCCGACGTCGAGCAGTACTTC
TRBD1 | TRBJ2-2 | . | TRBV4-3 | CASSKMTGTNTGELFF | TGCGCCAGCAGCAAGATGACAGGGACGAACACCGGGGAGCTGTTTTTT
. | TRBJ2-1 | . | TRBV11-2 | CASSLDGQGDAFF | TGTGCCAGCAGCTTAGACGGCCAGGGAGATGCGTTCTTC
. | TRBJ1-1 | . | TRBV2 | CAGGDVNTEAFF | TGTGCCGGCGGGGATGTGAACACTGAAGCTTTCTTT
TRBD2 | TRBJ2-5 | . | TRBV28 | CASWEGRKTQYF | TGTGCCAGTTGGGAGGGAAGGAAGACCCAGTACTTC
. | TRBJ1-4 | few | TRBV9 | CASSFGLTGEKLFF | TGTGCCAGCAGTTTTGGACTGACGGGAGAAAAACTGTTTTTT
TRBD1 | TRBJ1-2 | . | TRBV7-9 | CASSTRQGAFNGYTF | TGTGCCAGCAGCACGAGACAGGGGGCGTTTAATGGCTACACCTTC
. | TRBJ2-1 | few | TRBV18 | CASSHRDTQLNEQFF | TGTGCCAGCTCACACCGGGACACTCAACTGAATGAGCAGTTCTTC
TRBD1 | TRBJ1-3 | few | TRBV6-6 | CASSSPTGRGNTIYF | TGTGCCAGCAGTTCCCCGACAGGGCGTGGAAACACCATATATTTT
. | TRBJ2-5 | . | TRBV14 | CASSQVTRGETQYF | TGTGCCAGCAGCCAAGTTACTAGGGGAGAGACCCAGTACTTC
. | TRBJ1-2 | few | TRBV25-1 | CASSETGPYVATF | TGTGCCAGCAGTGAAACAGGGCCCTATGTAGCCACCTTC
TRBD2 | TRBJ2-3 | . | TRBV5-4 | CASSSGLADQPGTDTQYF | TGTGCCAGCAGCTCGGGACTAGCGGATCAACCAGGCACAGATACGCAGTATTTT
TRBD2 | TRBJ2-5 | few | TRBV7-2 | CASSSRLAGGQKTQYF | TGTGCCAGCAGCTCAAGACTAGCGGGGGGGCAGAAGACCCAGTACTTC
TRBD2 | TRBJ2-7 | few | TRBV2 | CASSAASGTYEQYF | TGTGCCAGCAGTGCGGCTAGCGGTACCTACGAGCAGTACTTC
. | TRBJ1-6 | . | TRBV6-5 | CASSYISSANSPLHF | TGTGCCAGCAGTTACATTTCAAGTGCTAATTCACCCCTCCACTTT
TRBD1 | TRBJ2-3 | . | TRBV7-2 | CASSSRDRAPSTDTQYF | TGTGCCAGCAGCTCAAGGGACAGGGCGCCTAGCACAGATACGCAGTATTTT
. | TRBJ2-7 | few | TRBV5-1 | CASRLGPSSYEQYF | TGCGCCAGCAGGTTGGGCCCATCTTCCTACGAGCAGTACTTC
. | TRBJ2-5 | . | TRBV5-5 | CASTVTGYRQETQYF | TGTGCCAGCACCGTTACTGGATATCGACAAGAGACCCAGTACTTC
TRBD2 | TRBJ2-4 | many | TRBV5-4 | CASRIAGDIQYF | TGTGCCAGCAGGATAGCGGGAGACATTCAGTACTTC
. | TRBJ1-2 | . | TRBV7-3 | CASSPGTGYGYTF | TGTGCCAGCAGCCCTGGCACGGGGTATGGCTACACCTTC
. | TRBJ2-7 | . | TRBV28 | CASSPEAGTPTYEQYF | TGTGCCAGCAGTCCTGAGGCGGGAACCCCTACCTACGAGCAGTACTTC
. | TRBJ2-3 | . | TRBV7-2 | CASRPQQGTDTQYF | TGTGCCAGCAGACCACAACAGGGTACAGATACGCAGTATTTT
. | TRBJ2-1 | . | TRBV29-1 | CSVETSSYNEQFF | TGCAGCGTTGAAACTAGTTCCTACAATGAGCAGTTCTTC
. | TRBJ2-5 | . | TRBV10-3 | CAISPNSLETQYF | TGTGCCATCAGCCCTAACTCCCTAGAGACCCAGTACTTC
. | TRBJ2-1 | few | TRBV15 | CATSRDKGGYNEQFF | TGTGCCACCAGCAGAGATAAGGGGGGCTACAATGAGCAGTTCTTC
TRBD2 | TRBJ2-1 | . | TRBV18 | CASSGLAGAYNEQFF | TGTGCCAGCTCAGGACTAGCGGGAGCCTACAATGAGCAGTTCTTC
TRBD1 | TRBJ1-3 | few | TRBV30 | CAWQQGAKGNTIYF | TGTGCCTGGCAACAGGGGGCTAAGGGAAACACCATATATTTT
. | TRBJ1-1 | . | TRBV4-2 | CASSPTTLNTEAFF | TGTGCCAGCAGCCCGACAACATTGAACACTGAAGCTTTCTTT
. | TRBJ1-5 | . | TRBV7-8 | CASSSSVASGNQPQHF | TGTGCCAGCAGCTCCTCCGTTGCTTCGGGCAATCAGCCCCAGCATTTT
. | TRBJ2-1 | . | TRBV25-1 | CASSEAFYNEQFF | TGTGCCAGCAGTGAAGCATTCTACAATGAGCAGTTCTTC
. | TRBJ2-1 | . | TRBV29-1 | CSVEVQGGNEQFF | TGCAGCGTTGAAGTACAGGGTGGCAATGAGCAGTTCTTC
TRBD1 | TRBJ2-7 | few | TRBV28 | CASSLGTAKNEQYF | TGTGCCAGCAGTTTAGGGACAGCCAAAAACGAGCAGTACTTC
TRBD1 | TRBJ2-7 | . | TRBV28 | CASGYRDRSYEQYF | TGTGCCAGCGGCTACCGGGACAGATCCTACGAGCAGTACTTC
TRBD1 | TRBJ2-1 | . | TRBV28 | CASRSKGGGHYNEQFF | TGTGCCAGCAGGTCCAAAGGGGGCGGGCACTACAATGAGCAGTTCTTC
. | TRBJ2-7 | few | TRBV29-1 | CSVVLQPAFGEQYF | TGCAGCGTTGTTCTGCAGCCTGCTTTCGGTGAGCAGTACTTC
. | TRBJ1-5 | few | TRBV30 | CAWSGWQVNQPQHF | TGTGCCTGGAGTGGTTGGCAGGTCAATCAGCCCCAGCATTTT
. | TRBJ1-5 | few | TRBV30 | CAWSRDGSVGPQHF | TGTGCCTGGAGTCGAGACGGTAGCGTTGGGCCCCAGCATTTT
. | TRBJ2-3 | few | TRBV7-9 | CASSLALGPRRTDTQYF | TGTGCCAGCAGCTTAGCGCTAGGACCACGGCGCACAGATACGCAGTATTTT
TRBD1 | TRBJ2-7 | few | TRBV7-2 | CASSLASGGQGSYEQYF | TGTGCCAGCAGCTTAGCTTCTGGGGGACAGGGTTCCTACGAGCAGTACTTC